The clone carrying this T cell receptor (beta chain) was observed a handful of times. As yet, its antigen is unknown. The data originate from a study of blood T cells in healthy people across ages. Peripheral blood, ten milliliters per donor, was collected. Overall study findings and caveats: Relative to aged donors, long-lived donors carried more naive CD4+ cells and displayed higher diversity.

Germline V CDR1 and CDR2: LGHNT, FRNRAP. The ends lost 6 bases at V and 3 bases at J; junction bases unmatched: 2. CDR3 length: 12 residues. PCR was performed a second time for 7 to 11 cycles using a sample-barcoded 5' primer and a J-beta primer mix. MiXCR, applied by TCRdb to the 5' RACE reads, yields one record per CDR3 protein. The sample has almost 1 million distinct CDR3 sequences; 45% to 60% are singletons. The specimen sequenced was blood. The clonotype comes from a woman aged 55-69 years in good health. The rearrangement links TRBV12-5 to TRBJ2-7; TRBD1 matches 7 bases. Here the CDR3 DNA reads TGTGCTAGTGGACGGGACAGCTACGAGCAGTACTTC. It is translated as CASGRDSYEQYF.